The rows below give T cell receptor beta chains drawn from one sample of a study of T cell responses to AZD1222 COVID-19 vaccine. The method was immunoSEQ multiplex PCR; TCRdb's version includes in-frame clones alone and lacks a portion of them. Counted here are roughly 120,000 clones, roughly 90% occurring once; the ten biggest clones make up 1.6%. The specimen was peripheral blood, collected on day 0 of AZD1222 vaccination. Receptors originate from an adult in good health. The CDR3 runs from the conserved cysteine through the conserved F or W. Fields, in order: V gene, D gene, J gene, clone size, CDR3 protein, CDR3 DNA. A D gene is named only where the DNA matches it firmly. A row's size may be missing; if present it is once, few, many or a size class.

v_gene: TRBV28; d_gene: TRBD1; j_gene: TRBJ1-1; abundance: NA; CDR3aa: CASSFPTGGRTEAFF; CDR3nt: TGTGCCAGCAGTTTTCCGACAGGGGGTCGGACTGAAGCTTTCTTT
v_gene: TRBV19; d_gene: NA; j_gene: TRBJ1-1; abundance: NA; CDR3aa: CASISHPGADTEAFF; CDR3nt: TGTGCCAGTATAAGTCATCCAGGGGCCGACACTGAAGCTTTCTTT
v_gene: TRBV5-5; d_gene: TRBD1; j_gene: TRBJ1-6; abundance: NA; CDR3aa: CASCSGQYNSPLHF; CDR3nt: TGTGCCAGCTGTTCGGGACAGTATAATTCACCCCTCCACTTT
v_gene: TRBV9; d_gene: NA; j_gene: TRBJ1-3; abundance: few; CDR3aa: CASRPRDSGNTIYF; CDR3nt: TGTGCCAGCAGGCCGCGAGACTCTGGAAACACCATATATTTT
v_gene: TRBV4-1; d_gene: NA; j_gene: TRBJ1-2; abundance: NA; CDR3aa: CASSQDRERSLYGYTF; CDR3nt: TGCGCCAGCAGCCAAGATCGGGAGAGATCACTCTATGGCTACACCTTC
v_gene: TRBV5-8; d_gene: NA; j_gene: TRBJ2-7; abundance: NA; CDR3aa: CASQGMEQYF; CDR3nt: TGTGCCAGCCAGGGGATGGAGCAGTACTTC
v_gene: TRBV7-2; d_gene: TRBD1; j_gene: TRBJ1-1; abundance: NA; CDR3aa: CASSPQGAKRTEAFF; CDR3nt: TGTGCCAGCAGCCCACAGGGGGCGAAGAGAACTGAAGCTTTCTTT
v_gene: TRBV15; d_gene: NA; j_gene: TRBJ2-3; abundance: NA; CDR3aa: CATSRMPGGLSTDTQYF; CDR3nt: TGTGCCACCAGCCGGATGCCGGGCGGATTGAGCACAGATACGCAGTATTTT
v_gene: TRBV3-1/TRBV3-2; d_gene: NA; j_gene: TRBJ1-1; abundance: NA; CDR3aa: CASSQFNGATEAFF; CDR3nt: TGTGCCAGCAGCCAATTTAACGGCGCCACTGAAGCTTTCTTT
v_gene: TRBV7-9; d_gene: TRBD1; j_gene: TRBJ1-2; abundance: NA; CDR3aa: CASSHRQGAEGYTF; CDR3nt: TGTGCCAGCAGCCATAGACAGGGGGCGGAAGGCTACACCTTC
v_gene: TRBV7-9; d_gene: NA; j_gene: TRBJ2-3; abundance: NA; CDR3aa: CASSSGPRPDTQYF; CDR3nt: TGTGCCAGCAGCTCGGGCCCCCGTCCAGATACGCAGTATTTT
v_gene: TRBV5-1; d_gene: NA; j_gene: TRBJ2-1; abundance: NA; CDR3aa: CASSAELEQFF; CDR3nt: TGCGCCAGCAGCGCGGAGCTCGAGCAGTTCTTC